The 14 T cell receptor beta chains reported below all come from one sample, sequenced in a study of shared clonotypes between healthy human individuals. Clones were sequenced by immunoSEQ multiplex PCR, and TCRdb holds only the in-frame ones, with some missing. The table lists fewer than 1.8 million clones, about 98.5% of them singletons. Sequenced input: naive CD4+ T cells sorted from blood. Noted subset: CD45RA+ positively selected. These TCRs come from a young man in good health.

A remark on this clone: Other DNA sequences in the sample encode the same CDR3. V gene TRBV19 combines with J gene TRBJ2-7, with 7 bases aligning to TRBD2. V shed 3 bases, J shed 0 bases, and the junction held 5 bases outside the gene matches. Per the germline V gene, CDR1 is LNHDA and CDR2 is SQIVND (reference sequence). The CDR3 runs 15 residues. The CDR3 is CASSIGGRSSYEQYF. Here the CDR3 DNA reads TGTGCCAGTAGTATTGGCGGGAGAAGCTCCTACGAGCAGTACTTC.

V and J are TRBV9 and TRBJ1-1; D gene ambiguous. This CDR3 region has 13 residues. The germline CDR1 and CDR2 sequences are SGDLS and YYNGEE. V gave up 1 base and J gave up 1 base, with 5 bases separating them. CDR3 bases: TGTGCCAGCAGCGTAACAGAGAACACTGAAGCTTTCTTT. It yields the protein CASSVTENTEAFF. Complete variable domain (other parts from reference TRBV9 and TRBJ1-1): DSGVTQTPKHLITATGQRVTLRCSPRSGDLSVYWYQQSLDQGLQFLIQYYNGEERAKGNILERFSAQQFPDLHSELNLSSLELGDSALYFCASSVTENTEAFFGQGTRLTVV.

The CDR3 spells CASSLTGGAGNQPQHF. Here the CDR3 DNA reads TGTGCCAGCAGCTTGACAGGGGGCGCGGGCAATCAGCCCCAGCATTTT. The chain recombines TRBV5-6 with TRBJ1-5, with 9 bases fitting TRBD1. The CDR3 length is 16 residues. J lost 2 bases, V lost 1 base, and 4 bases had no gene match. Germline V gene lookup returns CDR1 SGHDT and CDR2 YYEEEE.

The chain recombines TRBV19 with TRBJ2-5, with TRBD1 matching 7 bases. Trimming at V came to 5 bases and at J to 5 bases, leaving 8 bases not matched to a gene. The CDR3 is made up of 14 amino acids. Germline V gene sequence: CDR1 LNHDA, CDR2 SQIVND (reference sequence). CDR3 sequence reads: CASSARTGLETQYF. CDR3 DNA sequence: TGTGCCAGTAGTGCCAGGACAGGACTGGAGACCCAGTACTTC.

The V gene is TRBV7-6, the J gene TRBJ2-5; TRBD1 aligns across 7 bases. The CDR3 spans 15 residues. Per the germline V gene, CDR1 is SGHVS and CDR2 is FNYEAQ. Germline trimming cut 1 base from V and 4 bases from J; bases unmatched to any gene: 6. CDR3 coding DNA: TGTGCCAGCAGCTTAGAGGGACAGTTTGGAGAGACCCAGTACTTC. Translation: CASSLEGQFGETQYF.

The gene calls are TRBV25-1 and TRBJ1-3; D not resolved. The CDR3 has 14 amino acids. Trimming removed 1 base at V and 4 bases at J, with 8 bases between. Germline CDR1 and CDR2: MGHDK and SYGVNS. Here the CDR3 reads CASSEFGEGNTIYF. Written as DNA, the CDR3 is TGTGCCAGCAGTGAATTCGGGGAGGGAAACACCATATATTTT.

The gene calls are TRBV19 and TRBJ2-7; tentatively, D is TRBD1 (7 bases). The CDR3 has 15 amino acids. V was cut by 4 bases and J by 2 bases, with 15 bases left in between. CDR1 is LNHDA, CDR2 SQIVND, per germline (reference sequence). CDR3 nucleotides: TGTGCCAGTAGTACCGTCGGGGGACAGACCTACGAGCAGTACTTC. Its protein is CASSTVGGQTYEQYF.

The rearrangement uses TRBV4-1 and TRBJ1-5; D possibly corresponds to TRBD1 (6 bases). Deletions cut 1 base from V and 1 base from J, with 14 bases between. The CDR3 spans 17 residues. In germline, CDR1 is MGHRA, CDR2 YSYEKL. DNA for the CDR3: TGCGCCAGCAGCCAAGGTGGTGCGGGGGCGAGCAATCAGCCCCAGCATTTT. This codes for CASSQGGAGASNQPQHF.

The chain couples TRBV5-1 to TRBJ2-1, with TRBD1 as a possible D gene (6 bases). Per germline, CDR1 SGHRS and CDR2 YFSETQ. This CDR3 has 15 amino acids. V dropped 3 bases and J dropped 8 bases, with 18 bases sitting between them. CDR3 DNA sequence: TGCGCCAGCAGCTACCGGGACAATGTGCGCGATGAGCAGTTCTTC. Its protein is CASSYRDNVRDEQFF.

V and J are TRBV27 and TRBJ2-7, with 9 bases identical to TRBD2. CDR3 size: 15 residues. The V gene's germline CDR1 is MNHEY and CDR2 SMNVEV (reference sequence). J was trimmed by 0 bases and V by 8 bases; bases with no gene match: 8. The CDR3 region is CASGRLADLSYEQYF. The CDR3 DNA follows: TGTGCCAGCGGGAGACTAGCGGATCTCTCCTACGAGCAGTACTTC.

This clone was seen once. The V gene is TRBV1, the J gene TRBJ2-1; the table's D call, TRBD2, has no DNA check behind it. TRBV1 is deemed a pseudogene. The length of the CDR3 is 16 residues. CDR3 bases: TGCACCAGCAGCCAAAAAGTATCTAGCTCCTACAATGAGCAGTTCTTC. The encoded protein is CTSSQKVSSSYNEQFF.

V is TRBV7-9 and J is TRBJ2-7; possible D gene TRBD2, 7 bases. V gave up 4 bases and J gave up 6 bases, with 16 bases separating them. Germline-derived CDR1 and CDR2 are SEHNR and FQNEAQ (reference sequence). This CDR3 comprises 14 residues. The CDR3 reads CASSWEGGGLEQYF. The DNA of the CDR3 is TGTGCCAGCAGCTGGGAGGGTGGGGGCCTCGAGCAGTACTTC.

In DNA, the CDR3 is TGTGCCAGCAGCCCGGGACTAGCGGCGTACAATGAGCAGTTCTTC. This encodes CASSPGLAAYNEQFF. V usage is TRBV11-2 and J usage is TRBJ2-1; 11 bases agree with TRBD2. The CDR3 loop spans 15 amino acids. J lost 4 bases, V lost 5 bases, and 4 bases had no gene match. Germline V gene sequence: CDR1 SGHAT, CDR2 FQNNGV.

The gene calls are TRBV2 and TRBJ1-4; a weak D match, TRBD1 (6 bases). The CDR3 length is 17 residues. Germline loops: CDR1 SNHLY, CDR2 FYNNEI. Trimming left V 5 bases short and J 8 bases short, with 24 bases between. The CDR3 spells CASSPQGQGRLWEKLFF. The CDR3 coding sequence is TGTGCCAGCAGTCCACAGGGCCAGGGCCGGTTATGGGAAAAACTGTTTTTT.